The sequence of this T cell receptor beta chain was determined in a study of T cell responses to AZD1222 COVID-19 vaccine. Study-wide findings and caveats: Targets within unmutated variant regions were reportedly found for nearly half of spike-specific TCRs. Vaccine-related CD4 TCRs covered spike, predominating at 160-218 and 743-854. Repertoire sampling happened only post peak T cell response. Spike-specific TCR depth and breadth grew after two AZD1222 doses.

On this clone itself: Its antigen remains unidentified.

The CDR3 extends over 13 amino acids. Trimming left V 6 bases short and J 5 bases short, with 11 bases between. The V gene's germline CDR1 is SNHLY and CDR2 FYNNEI. Only in-frame clones appear in the TCRdb table, and some are missing; sequencing was by immunoSEQ multiplex PCR. The data show about 160,000 clones, roughly 90% seen once. This clonotype was sampled from an adult who received the AZD1222 COVID-19 vaccine. This chain links TRBV2 with TRBJ1-5; D possibly corresponds to TRBD1 (5 bases). Specimen: peripheral blood, collected 28 days after the second AZD1222 dose. DNA of the CDR3: TGTGCCAGCAGGCAGGGTAGGGATCAGCCCCAGCATTTT. This sequence encodes CASRQGRDQPQHF.